Following are 32 T cell receptor beta chains from one sample sequenced in a study of T cells of healthy individuals. TCRdb passed the 5' RACE reads through MiXCR, listing each CDR3 protein once. In the table there are fewer than 75,000 distinct CDR3 sequences, roughly 17% of which are singletons. These receptor sequences come from a human donor in good health.

This clonotype has a count of ten or more. The gene calls are TRBV4-1 and TRBJ2-1, with 7 bases that match TRBD2. From germline, CDR1 is MGHRA and CDR2 YSYEKL. The CDR3 sequence is 13 residues long. Trimming at V came to 3 bases and at J to 9 bases, leaving 5 bases not matched to a gene. This CDR3 reads CASSHAGAVEQFF. For the CDR3, the DNA is TGCGCCAGCAGCCATGCGGGAGCTGTTGAGCAGTTCTTC.

The chain couples TRBV18 to TRBJ1-5; no clear D gene. The CDR3 spans 15 residues. V lost 4 bases, J lost 6 bases, and 16 bases lay in between. Germline CDR1 reads KGHSH; CDR2 reads LQKENI. The CDR3 DNA sequence: TGTGCCAGCTCACTGCTTAAGGGTGTAGGTCAGCCCCAGCATTTT. Its translation is CASSLLKGVGQPQHF.

By sample fraction, this clonotype is medium-sized. The chain joins TRBV6-4 to TRBJ1-5; no definite D call. There are 14 residues in the CDR3. V was pared by 0 bases and J by 1 base, with 4 bases between. Germline lookup yields CDR1 MRHNA and CDR2 SNTAGT. CDR3 in DNA: TGTGCCAGCAGTGACTCGGGGAGCAATCAGCCCCAGCATTTT. As protein: CASSDSGSNQPQHF.

This clonotype has a count of ten or more. The V and J genes are TRBV5-1 and TRBJ1-1; D gene ambiguous. Germline-derived CDR1 and CDR2 are SGHRS and YFSETQ. The CDR3 covers 14 residues. With 2 bases removed from V and 4 bases from J, the gap between germline ends came to 12 bases. Here the CDR3 reads CASSFDGPRTEAFF. The CDR3 bases are TGCGCCAGCAGCTTTGATGGGCCCCGCACTGAAGCTTTCTTT. The full variable domain, rest sourced from reference TRBV5-1 and TRBJ1-1, is KAGVTQTPRYLIKTRGQQVTLSCSPISGHRSVSWYQQTPGQGLQFLFEYFSETQRNKGNFPGRFSGRQFSNSRSEMNVSTLELGDSALYLCASSFDGPRTEAFFGQGTRLTVV.

At least ten counts were recorded for this clonotype. The V and J genes are TRBV12-2 and TRBJ2-2; the D segment call TRBD1 is taken from the table without a DNA check. TRBV12-2 is shown as a pseudogene. This CDR3 has 15 residues. The CDR3, as DNA: TGTGCAAGTCGCCCCCGGACAGGGGATGGCGGGGAGCTGTTTTTT. The encoded protein is CASRPRTGDGGELFF.

This clonotype appeared many times. The rearrangement uses TRBV29-1 and TRBJ2-7; D possibly uses TRBD1 or TRBD2 (5 bases each). The germline gives CDR1 SQVTM, CDR2 ANQGSEA. There are 13 residues in the CDR3. V was shortened by 6 bases and J by 1 base, with 13 bases between the two germline ends. The CDR3 DNA follows: TGCAGCGTGGACGGGACCACATCCTACGAGCAGTACTTC. It codes for CSVDGTTSYEQYF.

This clonotype showed up many times. V gene TRBV12-3 or TRBV12-4 combines with J gene TRBJ2-7, with D unclear. This CDR3 contains 12 residues. V was pared by 6 bases and J by 3 bases, with 9 bases between. Written as DNA, the CDR3 is TGTGCCAGCAGCTTTGGGGACTACGAGCAGTACTTC. Protein: CASSFGDYEQYF.

The chain recombines TRBV27 with TRBJ1-2, with D unclear. Germline V lookup: CDR1 MNHEY, CDR2 SMNVEV (reference sequence). Trimming removed 5 bases at V and 6 bases at J, with 16 bases between. This CDR3 is 14 amino acids long. In DNA form, the CDR3 reads TGTGCCAGCAGTGTTCTCCCGGGGATCCATGGCTACACCTTC. Encoded protein: CASSVLPGIHGYTF.

This clonotype has a handful of counts. This chain links TRBV5-1 with TRBJ2-7; D is perhaps TRBD2 (6 bases). CDR3 length: 13 amino acids. Per germline, CDR1 SGHRS and CDR2 YFSETQ. V was pared by 4 bases and J by 5 bases, with 13 bases between. The CDR3 reads CASSPIGGDEQYF. As DNA, the CDR3 is TGCGCCAGCAGCCCTATCGGAGGGGACGAGCAGTACTTC.

V and J are TRBV5-1 and TRBJ2-7; the D is unclear. Germline assignment: CDR1 SGHRS and CDR2 YFSETQ. Trimming took 7 bases from V and 6 from J, leaving 17 bases between them. The CDR3 runs to 13 residues. Written as DNA, the CDR3 is TGCGCCAGCGCTCTCGGATTAGCCCCCGAGCAGTACTTC. Translated, it gives CASALGLAPEQYF. Combining the CDR3 with reference TRBV5-1 and TRBJ2-7 gives the whole variable domain KAGVTQTPRYLIKTRGQQVTLSCSPISGHRSVSWYQQTPGQGLQFLFEYFSETQRNKGNFPGRFSGRQFSNSRSEMNVSTLELGDSALYLCASALGLAPEQYFGPGTRLTVT.

This clonotype was counted many times. The gene calls are TRBV28 and TRBJ2-2, with D possibly matching TRBD1 (5 bases). Deletions cut 4 bases from V and 7 bases from J, with 10 bases between. Germline-derived CDR1 and CDR2 are MDHEN and SYDVKM. The CDR3 is 13 residues long. CDR3 bases: TGTGCCAGCAGTTCAGGGTTGAACGGGGAGCTGTTTTTT. This codes for CASSSGLNGELFF.

The chain recombines TRBV7-2 with TRBJ2-5; TRBD2 might be the D (5 bases). CDR3 length: 13 residues. Trimming shortened V by 2 bases and J by 5 bases, and 9 bases separated the two germline ends. Germline loops: CDR1 SGHTA, CDR2 FQGNSA. The CDR3 coding sequence is TGTGCCAGCAGCTTACTAGCTGGGGAGACCCAGTACTTC. It yields the protein CASSLLAGETQYF.

The rearrangement links TRBV19 to TRBJ2-7; the match to TRBD2 covers 7 bases. Germline values: CDR1 LNHDA, CDR2 SQIVND (reference sequence). The length of the CDR3 is 14 residues. V shed 5 bases and J 4 bases; nucleotides not matched to a gene: 8. The CDR3 bases are TGTGCCAGTAGTTCATTTAGCGGGCAGTACGAGCAGTACTTC. Translating it yields CASSSFSGQYEQYF.

The table lists this clonotype with many counts. The rearrangement links TRBV9 to TRBJ2-7; TRBD2 aligns across 8 bases. V shed 3 bases, J shed 4 bases, and the junction held 6 bases outside the gene matches. This CDR3 region has 14 residues. Germline V gene data show CDR1 as SGDLS and CDR2 as YYNGEE. The CDR3 sequence: CASSGGLGGYEQYF. In nucleotides, the CDR3 is TGTGCCAGCAGCGGGGGACTAGGGGGGTACGAGCAGTACTTC.

The chain carries TRBV3-1 and TRBJ1-1; D is perhaps TRBD1 (5 bases). CDR3 length: 16 amino acids. Trimming took off 2 bases at V and 1 base at J, with 14 bases between the two ends. CDR1 is LGHDT, CDR2 YNNKEL, per germline (reference sequence). The CDR3 region is CASSQRGGSENTEAFF. DNA of the CDR3: TGTGCCAGCAGCCAAAGGGGAGGCAGCGAGAACACTGAAGCTTTCTTT.

This clonotype was detected many times. The chain carries TRBV7-9 and TRBJ2-3; 15 nucleotides line up with TRBD2. From germline, CDR1 is SEHNR and CDR2 FQNEAQ (reference sequence). The V segment lost 5 bases and the J segment 8 bases; nucleotides outside the gene matches: 2. This CDR3 spans 14 amino acids. The CDR3 spells CASSQGLAGGTQYF. The CDR3 DNA reads as TGTGCCAGCAGCCAGGGACTAGCGGGAGGTACGCAGTATTTT.

A few counts support this clonotype. The genes are TRBV20-1 and TRBJ2-7; D might be TRBD1 or TRBD2, each matching 5 bases. The CDR3 runs to 13 residues. The V gene lost 3 bases and the J gene lost 4 bases, with 13 bases spanning the gap. Looked up from germline, CDR1 is DFQATT and CDR2 is SNEGSKA (reference sequence). In DNA form, the CDR3 reads TGCAGTGCTAGGGGGGACGGCCGGTACGAGCAGTACTTC. Translating gives CSARGDGRYEQYF.

This clonotype showed up many times. This chain links TRBV19 with TRBJ1-2, with D maybe TRBD1 (6 bases). V lost 7 bases, J lost 4 bases, and 19 bases lay in between. The CDR3 is 15 residues long. From germline, CDR1 is LNHDA and CDR2 SQIVND (reference sequence). This CDR3 reads CASKATGTNLYGYTF. CDR3 sequence (DNA): TGTGCCAGTAAGGCTACCGGGACAAACCTCTATGGCTACACCTTC.

The chain joins TRBV2 to TRBJ1-5; 9 bases fit TRBD1. This CDR3 is built from 20 residues. V dropped 0 bases and J dropped 1; count of bases not matched to a gene: 13. Germline CDR1 reads SNHLY; CDR2 reads FYNNEI. The CDR3 loop is CASSEAPGQGIGYSNQPQHF. The CDR3 nucleotides read TGTGCCAGCAGTGAAGCCCCGGGACAGGGTATCGGTTACAGCAATCAGCCCCAGCATTTT.

The rearrangement links TRBV6-5 to TRBJ2-3; tentatively, D is TRBD2 (6 bases). CDR1 MNHEY and CDR2 SVGAGI come from the germline V gene. CDR3 length equals 15 residues. With 4 bases removed from V and 0 bases from J, the gap between germline ends came to 11 bases. CDR3 sequence: CASSSGVSSTDTQYF. The CDR3 DNA sequence: TGTGCCAGCAGTTCGGGGGTCTCTAGCACAGATACGCAGTATTTT.

This clonotype was found many times. The CDR3 nucleotides read TGTGCCAGCAGCTTAGGTGGTGCAGATACGCAGTATTTT. This gives the protein CASSLGGADTQYF. The chain carries TRBV7-9 and TRBJ2-3, with no clear D. CDR1 is SEHNR and CDR2 is FQNEAQ in the germline V gene (reference sequence). The CDR3 runs 13 residues. V was trimmed by 1 base and J by 4 bases, leaving 6 bases between them.

This clonotype is termed medium-sized. This chain uses TRBV4-2 with TRBJ2-2; 9 nucleotides match TRBD1. The CDR3 covers 14 residues. The V segment lost 8 bases and the J segment 6 bases; nucleotides outside the gene matches: 7. The V gene's germline CDR1 is LGHNA and CDR2 YNFKEQ. In DNA, the CDR3 is TGTGCCAGCCGAGGACAGGGGAAATCCGGGGAGCTGTTTTTT. The encoded protein is CASRGQGKSGELFF.

This clonotype was detected many times. The chain combines TRBV11-1 with TRBJ2-3; TRBD1 agrees at 9 bases. After removal of 8 bases from V and 2 bases from J, the junction contained 5 bases not matched to a gene. Germline V gives CDR1 SGHAT, CDR2 FQDESV (reference sequence). The CDR3 spans 14 residues. This CDR3 is CASCTGGPTDTQYF. For the CDR3, the DNA is TGTGCCAGCTGTACAGGGGGCCCCACAGATACGCAGTATTTT.

This clonotype was seen many times. The chain uses TRBV28 and TRBJ2-5; D is unclear. Germline V gene data show CDR1 as MDHEN and CDR2 as SYDVKM. CDR3 size: 13 residues. V lost 2 bases and J lost 4, with 8 bases in between. CDR3 region: CASSLPPGETQYF. DNA for the CDR3: TGTGCCAGCAGTTTACCCCCGGGAGAGACCCAGTACTTC.

Remarks on this clonotype: One junction end does not reproduce the germline sequence, and a read error may be involved. This chain connects TRBV7-7 to TRBJ2-2; a possible D gene is TRBD2 (6 bases). The CDR3 is made up of 14 amino acids. Germline CDR1 and CDR2: SSHAT and FNYEAQ (reference sequence). The CDR3 spells CASSFSGNTGELFF. The CDR3 DNA sequence: TGTGCTAGCAGCTTTAGCGGGAACACCGGGGAGCTGTTTTTT.

The table lists this clonotype with many counts. This rearrangement joins TRBV27 to TRBJ1-3; D remains unclear. CDR3 length: 11 residues. The germline V gene encodes CDR1 MNHEY and CDR2 SMNVEV (reference sequence). V was shortened by 8 bases and J by 4 bases, with 6 bases between the two germline ends. CDR3 region: CASAQGNTIYF. CDR3 in DNA: TGTGCCAGCGCCCAGGGAAACACCATATATTTT.

This clonotype was detected only a few times. The CDR3 DNA reads TGCGCCAGCAGCCTGGTAGGGGGGGGCTCCTACGAGCAGTACTTC. Residues: CASSLVGGGSYEQYF. J is TRBJ2-7 and V is TRBV5-1; TRBD2 might be the D (7 bases). The CDR3 loop spans 15 amino acids. CDR1 is SGHRS, CDR2 YFSETQ, per germline. The V and J ends lost 4 bases and 0 bases respectively, with 14 bases between them.

Ten or more counts support this clonotype. V gene TRBV4-2 combines with J gene TRBJ1-2; the match to TRBD1 covers 9 bases. Trimming cost V 0 bases and J 5 bases; bases outside gene matches: 4. There are 15 residues in the CDR3. Germline V gene lookup returns CDR1 LGHNA and CDR2 YNFKEQ. The CDR3 DNA reads as TGTGCCAGCAGCCAAGAACGGGACAGGGTATATGGCTACACCTTC. Translated, it gives CASSQERDRVYGYTF.

The V gene is TRBV20-1, the J gene TRBJ2-1; 9 nucleotides line up with TRBD2. This CDR3 contains 16 residues. The trim removed 1 base at V and 2 bases at J, leaving 6 bases unmatched. In germline, CDR1 is DFQATT, CDR2 SNEGSKA (reference sequence). The chain's CDR3 is CSARVAGGPAYNEQFF. In nucleotides, the CDR3 is TGCAGTGCTAGAGTTGCGGGGGGGCCAGCCTACAATGAGCAGTTCTTC.

This sequence joins TRBV7-8 and TRBJ2-1, with 8 bases that match TRBD2. This CDR3 contains 14 residues. The germline V gene encodes CDR1 SGHVS and CDR2 FQNEAQ. V gave up 7 bases and J gave up 4 bases; unmatched junction bases: 6. CDR3 sequence (DNA): TGTGCCAGCAAGATTAGCGGGAAGTACAATGAGCAGTTCTTC. It yields the protein CASKISGKYNEQFF.

This clonotype has ten or more counts. The V call is TRBV4-1, the J call TRBJ2-3, with TRBD2 identical over 9 bases. CDR1 and CDR2 (germline): MGHRA, YSYEKL. V dropped 4 bases and J dropped 5; count of bases not matched to a gene: 13. This CDR3 has 17 residues. The CDR3: CASSLSSLAGVVDTQYF. CDR3 in DNA: TGCGCCAGCAGCCTGAGCTCCTTAGCGGGAGTGGTAGATACGCAGTATTTT.

This clonotype was observed many times. This chain links TRBV6-5 with TRBJ1-4; unclear D gene. The CDR3 has 15 amino acids. Trimming shortened V by 5 bases and J by 0 bases, and 10 bases separated the two germline ends. Germline CDR1 reads MNHEY; CDR2 reads SVGAGI. CDR3 amino acids: CASSRRIATNEKLFF. CDR3 in DNA: TGTGCCAGCAGTCGCCGGATAGCAACTAATGAAAAACTGTTTTTT.